This TCR beta chain was recovered during a study of shared clonotypes between healthy human individuals. The table lists this clone with a count of one. What it binds is unknown. Some clones are missing from TCRdb's copy, which holds only in-frame ones; the method was immunoSEQ multiplex PCR. The sample has roughly 1,100,000 clones, around 76% seen once. Findings and limits, study-wide: Across a handful of donors, naive CD4 shared 5% to 5.5%, naive CD8 around 3.8%, memory CD4 2% to 2.5%, memory CD8 more than 0.35%.

The CDR3 covers 13 residues. Germline CDR1 and CDR2: SGHTA and FQGNSA. Trimming stripped 8 bases from V and 6 bases from J, with 15 bases between. The donors, healthy adults who were HIV-negative, had experienced no recent acute infections or vaccinations. The chain employs TRBV7-2 and TRBJ2-3; a weak D match, TRBD1 (6 bases). The sequenced sample was memory CD4+ T cells sorted from blood. Subset: CD45RA-negative fraction. The TCR was taken from a man younger than 35 in good health. The CDR3 bases are TGTGCCAGCGTACAGGGCGCAGGGGATACGCAGTATTTT. This codes for CASVQGAGDTQYF.